This T cell receptor beta chain was found in a study of response to subunit inactivated influenza vaccine. Broader study findings: Authors proposed each seasonal influenza vaccination draws in few new T cells.

This clonotype showed up just a few times. Its specificity is unknown. From the RT-PCR reads, TCRdb called clonotypes with MiXCR, one entry per CDR3 protein. The table lists under 550,000 distinct CDR3 sequences, around 7.7% of them singletons, with around 12% in the top ten. The germline V gene has CDR1 LGHNA and CDR2 YNFKEQ. This CDR3 spans 17 amino acids. V was trimmed by 4 bases and J by 1 base, leaving 16 bases between them. The chain links TRBV4-2 to TRBJ2-2; D not certain. Sequenced material: PBMCs from blood, taken around 25 months after vaccination. The clonotype comes from a man aged 45 to 70 who received an inactivated influenza vaccine. Written as DNA, the CDR3 is TGTGCCAGCAGCCCGCAGGTCGTTAAGCAGAACACCGGGGAGCTGTTTTTT. Its protein is CASSPQVVKQNTGELFF.